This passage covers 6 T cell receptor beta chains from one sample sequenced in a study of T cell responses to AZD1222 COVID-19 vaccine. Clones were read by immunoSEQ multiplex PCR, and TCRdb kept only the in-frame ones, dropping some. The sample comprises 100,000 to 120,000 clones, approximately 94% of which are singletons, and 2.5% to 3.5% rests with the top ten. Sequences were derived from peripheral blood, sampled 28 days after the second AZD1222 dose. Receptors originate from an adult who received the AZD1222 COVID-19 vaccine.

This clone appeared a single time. CDR3 sequence reads: CASSYPGQLNGYTF. The CDR3 nucleotides are TGTGCCAGCAGTTACCCCGGGCAGTTGAATGGCTACACCTTC. The gene calls are TRBV6-5 and TRBJ1-2; D unresolved. Germline CDR1 MNHEY, CDR2 SVGAGI. The CDR3 covers 14 residues. V dropped 2 bases and J dropped 6 bases, with 13 bases sitting between them.

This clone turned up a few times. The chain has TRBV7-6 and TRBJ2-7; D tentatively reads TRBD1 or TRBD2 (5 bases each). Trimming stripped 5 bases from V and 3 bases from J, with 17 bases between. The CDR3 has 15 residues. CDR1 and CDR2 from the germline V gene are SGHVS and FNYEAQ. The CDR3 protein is CASSLPPLGVYEQYF. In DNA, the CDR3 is TGTGCCAGCAGCCTACCACCGTTGGGGGTCTACGAGCAGTACTTC.

CDR3 nucleotide sequence: TGTGCCAGCAGCCAAGAGGGGGGTGGTAACTATGGCTACACCTTC. Translating gives CASSQEGGGNYGYTF. This chain links TRBV3-1 (or the pseudogene TRBV3-2) with TRBJ1-2; a possible D gene is TRBD1 (5 bases). CDR3 length: 15 residues. V was pared by 0 bases and J by 1 base, with 9 bases between. Germline V CDR1 and CDR2: LGHDT, YNNKEL (reference sequence).

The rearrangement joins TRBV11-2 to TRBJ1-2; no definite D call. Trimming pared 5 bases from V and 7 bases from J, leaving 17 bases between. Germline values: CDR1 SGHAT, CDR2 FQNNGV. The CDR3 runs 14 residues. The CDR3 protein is CASSGSVALSGYTF. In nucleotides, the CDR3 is TGTGCCAGCAGCGGGTCGGTGGCGTTGAGTGGCTACACCTTC.

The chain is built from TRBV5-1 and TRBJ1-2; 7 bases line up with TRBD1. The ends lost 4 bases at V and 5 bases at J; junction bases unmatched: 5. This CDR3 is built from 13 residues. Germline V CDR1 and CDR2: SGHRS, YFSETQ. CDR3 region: CASSRGTAYGYTF. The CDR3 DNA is TGCGCCAGCAGCCGGGGGACAGCTTATGGCTACACCTTC.

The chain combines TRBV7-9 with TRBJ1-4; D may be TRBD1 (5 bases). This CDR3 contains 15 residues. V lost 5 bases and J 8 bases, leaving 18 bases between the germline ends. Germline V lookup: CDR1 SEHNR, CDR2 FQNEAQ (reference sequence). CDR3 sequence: CASSRKGTGREKLFF. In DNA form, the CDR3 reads TGTGCCAGCAGCCGCAAAGGGACGGGGCGGGAAAAACTGTTTTTT.